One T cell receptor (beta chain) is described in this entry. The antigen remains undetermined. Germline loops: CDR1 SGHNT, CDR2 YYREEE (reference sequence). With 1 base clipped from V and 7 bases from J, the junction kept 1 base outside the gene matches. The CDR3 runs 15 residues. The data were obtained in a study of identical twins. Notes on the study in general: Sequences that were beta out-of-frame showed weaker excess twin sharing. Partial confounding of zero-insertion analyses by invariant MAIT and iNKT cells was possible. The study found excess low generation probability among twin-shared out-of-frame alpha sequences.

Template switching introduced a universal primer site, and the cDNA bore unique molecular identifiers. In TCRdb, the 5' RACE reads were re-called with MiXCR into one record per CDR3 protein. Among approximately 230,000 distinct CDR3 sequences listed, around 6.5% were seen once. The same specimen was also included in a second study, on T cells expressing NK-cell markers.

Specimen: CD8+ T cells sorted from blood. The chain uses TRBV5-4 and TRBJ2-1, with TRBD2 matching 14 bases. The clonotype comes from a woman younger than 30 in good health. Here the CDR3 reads CASSLRTSGGNEQFF. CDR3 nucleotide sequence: TGTGCCAGCAGCTTGAGGACTAGCGGGGGGAATGAGCAGTTCTTC.